This entry features one T cell receptor beta chain sequence. Profiled with immunoSEQ multiplex PCR; TCRdb holds only in-frame clones, not every one. The profile shows 65,000 to 90,000 clones, about 89% of them singletons. After removal of 7 bases from V and 6 bases from J, the junction contained 9 bases not matched to a gene. The CDR3 length is 13 residues. CDR1 is MNHEY, CDR2 SVGAGI, per germline. This record belongs to a study of T cell changes during pregnancy in multiple sclerosis. V and J are TRBV6-5 and TRBJ2-7; 7 nucleotides agree with TRBD1. The TCR was taken from a female donor with multiple sclerosis, enrolled in a pregnancy study. This material consisted of peripheral blood, taken in the first trimester of pregnancy. CDR3 loop: CASKHRGQGEQYF. In DNA form, the CDR3 reads TGTGCCAGCAAACATAGGGGGCAGGGCGAGCAGTACTTC.